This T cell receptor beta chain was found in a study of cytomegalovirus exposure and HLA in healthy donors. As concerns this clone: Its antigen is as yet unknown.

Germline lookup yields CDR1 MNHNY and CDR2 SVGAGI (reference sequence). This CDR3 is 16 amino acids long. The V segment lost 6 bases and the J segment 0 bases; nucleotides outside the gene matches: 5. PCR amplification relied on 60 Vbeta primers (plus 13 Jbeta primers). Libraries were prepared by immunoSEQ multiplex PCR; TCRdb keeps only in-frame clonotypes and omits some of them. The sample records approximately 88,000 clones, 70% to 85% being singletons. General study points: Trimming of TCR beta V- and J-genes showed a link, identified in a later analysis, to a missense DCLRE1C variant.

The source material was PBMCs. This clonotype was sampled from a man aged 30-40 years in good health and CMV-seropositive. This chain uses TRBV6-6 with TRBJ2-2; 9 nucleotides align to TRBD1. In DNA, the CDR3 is TGTGCCAGCAGCCGGACAGGGGCAACGAACACCGGGGAGCTGTTTTTT. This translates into CASSRTGATNTGELFF.